Here is one T cell receptor beta chain with its context. Its target is unknown. The data stem from a study of cytomegalovirus exposure and HLA in healthy donors. Researchers ran the PCR with 60 Vbeta and 13 Jbeta primers. Measured with immunoSEQ multiplex PCR; TCRdb has only the in-frame clones, and not every one. The sample lists tens of thousands of clones; almost 75% were seen once. Regarding the study as a whole: There were some V segments, including TRBV6-2 and TRBV6-3, excluded as indistinguishable.

The CDR3 extends over 14 amino acids. Germline V gene sequence: CDR1 LNHDA, CDR2 SQIVND (reference sequence). Deletions cut 0 bases from V and 9 bases from J, with 14 bases between. This receptor was obtained from a man in his forties or fifties in good health and CMV-seronegative. Sequencing input: PBMCs. The genes are TRBV19 and TRBJ1-1; tentative D call: TRBD1 (5 bases). The CDR3 loop is CASSIDQGTRKAFF. The DNA of the CDR3 is TGTGCCAGTAGTATAGATCAGGGTACCCGGAAAGCTTTCTTT.